Each of the 9 T cell receptor beta chains below was sequenced from the same sample in a study of PD-1 blockade in classical Hodgkin lymphoma (dated by TCRdb to 2019 to 2021). Library preparation employed the immunoSEQ multiplex PCR assay. TCRdb holds this immuneACCESS table with in-frame rearrangements only. Some clones are missing; in checked studies, unresolved V genes explain under half, and the rest has no known cause. This sample gives some 25,000 clones in total; roughly 80% of them show up just once. Of the sample, 6.5% to 7% is held by the ten largest clones. Taken with the paper, the label for time point translates to: cycle 1 day 1 (C1D1), immediately before nivolumab initiation. Relapse after autologous stem cell transplantation had occurred in all trial patients, and cohorts A, B and C were distinguished by prior brentuximab vedotin exposure. Sequences were derived from peripheral blood mononuclear cells (PBMCs), sampled at baseline. The receptors were gathered from a human donor with classical Hodgkin lymphoma.

The CDR3 DNA is TGTGCCAGCAAACCGGGACAGAGCCCTAATGAAAAACTGTTTTTT. It yields the protein CASKPGQSPNEKLFF. The chain is built from TRBV6-5 and TRBJ1-4, with 7 bases aligning to TRBD1. V shed 7 bases and J 3 bases; nucleotides not matched to a gene: 8. CDR3 length equals 15 residues. Germline lookup yields CDR1 MNHEY and CDR2 SVGAGI.

The chain links TRBV7-9 to TRBJ2-7, with 8 nucleotides matching TRBD2. The CDR3 totals 17 residues. V dropped 4 bases and J dropped 0; count of bases not matched to a gene: 11. Looked up from germline, CDR1 is SEHNR and CDR2 is FQNEAQ (reference sequence). In DNA form, the CDR3 reads TGTGCCAGCAGCTCCAACATACCTGGGACTAGCTCCTACGAGCAGTACTTC. Protein product: CASSSNIPGTSSYEQYF.

The chain uses TRBV5-1 and TRBJ1-1; 9 bases are a match to TRBD1. The V gene end was trimmed by 4 bases and the J gene end by 0 bases; junction bases not matched to a gene: 10. CDR1 SGHRS and CDR2 YFSETQ come from the germline V gene. This CDR3 region has 17 residues. The CDR3 nucleotides read TGCGCCAGCAGCACCCTGACAGGGGGACTCATGAACACTGAAGCTTTCTTT. Its protein product is CASSTLTGGLMNTEAFF.

The sample holds a few counts of this clone. Germline is not matched at one junction end, which may reflect a read error. The V call is TRBV7-7, the J call TRBJ2-1; no clear D. The germline CDR1 and CDR2 sequences are SSHAT and FNYEAQ (reference sequence). The CDR3 loop spans 15 amino acids. CDR3 DNA sequence: TGTGCTAGCAGCCCCCTCTCAGGCTCCTACAATGAGCAGTTCTTC. Amino acids: CASSPLSGSYNEQFF.

The chain links TRBV5-1 to TRBJ2-3; D may be TRBD1 or TRBD2 (5 bases each). CDR3 length: 17 residues. Trimming removed 0 bases from V and 0 bases from J, with 14 bases in between. Germline V lookup: CDR1 SGHRS, CDR2 YFSETQ. CDR3 bases: TGCGCCAGCAGCTTGGGAGGGGTTTGGGACAGCACAGATACGCAGTATTTT. Translated: CASSLGGVWDSTDTQYF.

In its sample, this clone ranks as medium-sized. The genes are TRBV27 and TRBJ2-1; TRBD2 matches at 8 bases. The CDR3 extends over 12 amino acids. Germline lookup yields CDR1 MNHEY and CDR2 SMNVEV (reference sequence). Trimming cost V 8 bases and J 8 bases; bases outside gene matches: 5. In DNA, the CDR3 is TGTGCCAGCTGGACTAGCTGGGATGAGCAGTTCTTC. Translation: CASWTSWDEQFF.

The chain joins TRBV18 to TRBJ1-4; TRBD1 is a possible D gene (5 bases). CDR3 length: 16 amino acids. CDR1 is KGHSH, CDR2 LQKENI, per germline. Between the trimmed V and J ends, which lost 3 bases and 6 bases, there was a span of 17 bases. The CDR3 here is CASSPRLSRDDEKLFF. The CDR3 coding sequence is TGTGCCAGCTCACCCAGGCTAAGCAGGGACGATGAAAAACTGTTTTTT.

By share, this clone ranks as medium-sized (0.01 to 0.1%). V and J are TRBV2 and TRBJ1-2, with TRBD1 matching 9 bases. Trimming cost V 2 bases and J 4 bases; bases outside gene matches: 2. This CDR3 has 14 residues. Germline values: CDR1 SNHLY, CDR2 FYNNEI. The chain's CDR3 is CASSERDRVYGYTF. The CDR3 DNA reads TGTGCCAGCAGTGAACGGGACAGGGTCTATGGCTACACCTTC.

The V and J genes are TRBV5-1 and TRBJ1-2; D call uncertain. This CDR3 contains 14 residues. Germline assignment: CDR1 SGHRS and CDR2 YFSETQ. V gave up 0 bases and J gave up 7 bases, with 13 bases separating them. The chain's CDR3 is CASSLVARGSGYTF. In DNA form, the CDR3 reads TGCGCCAGCAGCTTGGTAGCGAGAGGGAGTGGCTACACCTTC.